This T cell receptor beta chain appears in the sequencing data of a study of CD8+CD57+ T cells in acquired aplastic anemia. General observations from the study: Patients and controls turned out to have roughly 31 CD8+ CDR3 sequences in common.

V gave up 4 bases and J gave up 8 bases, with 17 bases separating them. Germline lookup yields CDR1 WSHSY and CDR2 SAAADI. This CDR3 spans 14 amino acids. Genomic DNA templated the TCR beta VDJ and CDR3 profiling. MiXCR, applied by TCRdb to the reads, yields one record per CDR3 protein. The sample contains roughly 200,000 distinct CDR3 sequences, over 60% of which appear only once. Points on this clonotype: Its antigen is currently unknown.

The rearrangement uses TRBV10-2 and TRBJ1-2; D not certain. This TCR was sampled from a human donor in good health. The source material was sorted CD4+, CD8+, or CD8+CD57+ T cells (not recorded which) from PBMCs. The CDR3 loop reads CASSVSLVEGGYTF. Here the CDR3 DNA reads TGCGCCAGCAGTGTGTCCTTGGTCGAAGGCGGCTACACCTTC.